This paragraph covers one T cell receptor beta chain sequence. The ends were cut back, 4 bases at V and 6 bases at J, with 22 bases in the middle. CDR1 is SGHTS, CDR2 YDEGEE, per germline. The CDR3 runs 16 residues. This entry belongs to a study of control samples from healthy donors and cancer patients. Data came from immunoSEQ multiplex PCR; TCRdb stores just in-frame clones and leaves some out. The repertoire table contains some 180,000 clones. The sequence was collected from a woman between 25 and 40 years old in good health. This chain joins TRBV5-8 and TRBJ1-2, with D perhaps TRBD1 (5 bases). Sequencing was performed on blood. The CDR3 nucleotides read TGTGCCAGCAGCCCTACAACGAAAGGGACTGCGGATGGCTACACCTTC. This translates into CASSPTTKGTADGYTF.